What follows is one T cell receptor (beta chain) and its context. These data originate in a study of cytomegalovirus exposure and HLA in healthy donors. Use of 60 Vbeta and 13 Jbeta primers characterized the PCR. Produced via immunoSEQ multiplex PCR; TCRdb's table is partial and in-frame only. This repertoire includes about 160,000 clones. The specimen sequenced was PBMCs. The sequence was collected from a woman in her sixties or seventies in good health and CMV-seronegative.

The CDR3 region is CASSPDTGGEQYF. CDR3 coding DNA: TGTGCCAGCAGCCCGGACACAGGGGGTGAGCAGTACTTC. This chain joins TRBV7-2 and TRBJ2-7, with TRBD1 matching over 8 bases. Germline V gene data show CDR1 as SGHTA and CDR2 as FQGNSA. There are 13 residues in the CDR3. Trimming cost V 5 bases and J 7 bases; bases outside gene matches: 7.